This T cell receptor beta chain was identified during a study of T-cell memory formation after mild COVID-19. At the level of the study: Among the donors, TCR clusters were largely specific to each donor.

Germline CDR1 and CDR2: SGHKS and YYEKEE (reference sequence). V shed 4 bases, J shed 5 bases, and the junction held 10 bases outside the gene matches. The CDR3 loop spans 15 amino acids. MiXCR, applied by TCRdb to the 5' RACE reads, yields one record per CDR3 protein. This sample has fewer than 250,000 distinct CDR3 sequences, with 15% to 19% found just once. In this sample, this clonotype turned up many times. What was sequenced was PBMCs or a T cell subset sorted from them (not recorded which). The chain carries TRBV5-5 and TRBJ1-2; 8 bases map to TRBD1. This receptor was identified in an adult woman who had mild COVID-19 (a few samples of this study predate the infection). Cell type and time point are not known. The CDR3 loop reads CASSVMPGQAYGYTF. The CDR3 DNA sequence: TGTGCCAGCAGCGTAATGCCGGGACAGGCGTATGGCTACACCTTC.